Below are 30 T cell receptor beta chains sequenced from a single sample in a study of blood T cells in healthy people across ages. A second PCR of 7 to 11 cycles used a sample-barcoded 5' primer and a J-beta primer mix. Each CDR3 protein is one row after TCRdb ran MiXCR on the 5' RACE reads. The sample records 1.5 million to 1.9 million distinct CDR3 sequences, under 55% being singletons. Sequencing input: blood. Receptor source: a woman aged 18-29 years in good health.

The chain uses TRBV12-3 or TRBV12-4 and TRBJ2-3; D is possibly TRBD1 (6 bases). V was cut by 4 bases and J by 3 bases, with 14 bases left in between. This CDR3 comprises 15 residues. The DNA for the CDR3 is TGTGCCAGCAGTTGGGGCAGGGGCGCAACAGATACGCAGTATTTT. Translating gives CASSWGRGATDTQYF.

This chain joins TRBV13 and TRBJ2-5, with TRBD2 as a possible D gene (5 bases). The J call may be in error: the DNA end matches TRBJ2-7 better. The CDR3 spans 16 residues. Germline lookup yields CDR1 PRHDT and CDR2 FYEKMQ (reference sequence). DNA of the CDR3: TGTGCCAGCAGCCATAATAGCGAGATGGACTCCTACGAGCAGTACTTC. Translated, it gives CASSHNSEMDSYEQYF.

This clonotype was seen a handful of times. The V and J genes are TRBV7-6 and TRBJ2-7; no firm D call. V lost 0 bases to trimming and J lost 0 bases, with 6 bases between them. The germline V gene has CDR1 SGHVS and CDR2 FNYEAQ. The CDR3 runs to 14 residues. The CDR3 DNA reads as TGTGCCAGCAGCTTAGCATACACCTCCTACGAGCAGTACTTC. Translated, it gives CASSLAYTSYEQYF.

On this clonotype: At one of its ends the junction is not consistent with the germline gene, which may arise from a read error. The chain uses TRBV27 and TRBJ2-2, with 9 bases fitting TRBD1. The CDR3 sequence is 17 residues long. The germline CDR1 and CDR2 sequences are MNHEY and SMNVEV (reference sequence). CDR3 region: CASSRISGTGNIGELFF. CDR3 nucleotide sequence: TGTGCCAGCAGTAGGATATCCGGGACAGGGAACATCGGGGAGCTGTTTTTT.

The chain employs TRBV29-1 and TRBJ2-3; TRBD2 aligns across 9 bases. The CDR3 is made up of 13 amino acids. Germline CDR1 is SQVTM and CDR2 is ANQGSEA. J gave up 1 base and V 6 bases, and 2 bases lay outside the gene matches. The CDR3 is CSVIAGGTDTQYF. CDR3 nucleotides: TGCAGCGTGATAGCGGGGGGCACAGATACGCAGTATTTT.

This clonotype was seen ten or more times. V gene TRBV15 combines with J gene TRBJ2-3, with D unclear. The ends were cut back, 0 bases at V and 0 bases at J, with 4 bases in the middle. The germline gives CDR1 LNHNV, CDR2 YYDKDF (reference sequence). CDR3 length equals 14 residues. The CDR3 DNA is TGTGCCACCAGCAGAGACCCTAGCACAGATACGCAGTATTTT. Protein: CATSRDPSTDTQYF.

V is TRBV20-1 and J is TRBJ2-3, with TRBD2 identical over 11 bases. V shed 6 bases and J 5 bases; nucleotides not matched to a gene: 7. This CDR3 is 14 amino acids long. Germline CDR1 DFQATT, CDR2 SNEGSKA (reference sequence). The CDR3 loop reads CSANLAGGVDTQYF. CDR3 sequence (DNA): TGCAGTGCCAACCTAGCGGGGGGCGTAGATACGCAGTATTTT.

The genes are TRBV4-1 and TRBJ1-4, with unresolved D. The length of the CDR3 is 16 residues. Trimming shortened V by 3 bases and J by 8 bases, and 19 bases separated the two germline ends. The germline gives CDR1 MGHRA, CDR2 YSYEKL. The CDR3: CASSQDTEIVREKLFF. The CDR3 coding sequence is TGCGCCAGCAGCCAGGATACAGAGATCGTGCGGGAAAAACTGTTTTTT.

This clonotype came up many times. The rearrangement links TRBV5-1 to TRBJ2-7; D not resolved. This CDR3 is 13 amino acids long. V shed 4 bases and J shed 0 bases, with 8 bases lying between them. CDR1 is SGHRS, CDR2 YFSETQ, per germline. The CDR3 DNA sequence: TGCGCCAGCAGCGGGGTCAGCTCCTACGAGCAGTACTTC. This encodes CASSGVSSYEQYF.

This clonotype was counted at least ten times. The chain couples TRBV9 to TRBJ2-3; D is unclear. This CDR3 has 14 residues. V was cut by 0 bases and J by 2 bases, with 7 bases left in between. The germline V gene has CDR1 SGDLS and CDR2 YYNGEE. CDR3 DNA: TGTGCCAGCAGCGTAGAAGGGCTCACAGATACGCAGTATTTT. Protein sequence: CASSVEGLTDTQYF.

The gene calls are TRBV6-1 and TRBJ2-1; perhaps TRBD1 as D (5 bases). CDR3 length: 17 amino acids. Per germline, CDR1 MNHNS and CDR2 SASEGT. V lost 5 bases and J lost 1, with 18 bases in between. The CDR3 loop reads CASSLTANVGSYNEQFF. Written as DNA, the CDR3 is TGTGCCAGCAGTCTGACAGCGAACGTAGGTTCCTACAATGAGCAGTTCTTC.

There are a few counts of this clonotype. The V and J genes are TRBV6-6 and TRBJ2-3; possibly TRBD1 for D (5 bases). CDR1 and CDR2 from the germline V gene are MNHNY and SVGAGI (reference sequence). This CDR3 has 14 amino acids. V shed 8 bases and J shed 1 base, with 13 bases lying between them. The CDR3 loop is CASHSTGGTDTQYF. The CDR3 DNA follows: TGTGCCAGCCATAGCACAGGCGGCACAGATACGCAGTATTTT.

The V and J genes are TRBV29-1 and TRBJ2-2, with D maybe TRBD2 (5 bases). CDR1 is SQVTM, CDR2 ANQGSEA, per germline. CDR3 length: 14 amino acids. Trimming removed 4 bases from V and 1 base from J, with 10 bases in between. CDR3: CSVVAGVNTGELFF. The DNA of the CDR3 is TGCAGCGTTGTTGCCGGGGTGAACACCGGGGAGCTGTTTTTT.

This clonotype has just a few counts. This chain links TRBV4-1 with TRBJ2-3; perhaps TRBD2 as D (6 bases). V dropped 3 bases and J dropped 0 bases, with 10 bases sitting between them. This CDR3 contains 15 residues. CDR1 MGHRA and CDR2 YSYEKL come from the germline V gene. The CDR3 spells CASSQFGGSTDTQYF. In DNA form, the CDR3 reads TGCGCCAGCAGCCAGTTCGGAGGGAGCACAGATACGCAGTATTTT.

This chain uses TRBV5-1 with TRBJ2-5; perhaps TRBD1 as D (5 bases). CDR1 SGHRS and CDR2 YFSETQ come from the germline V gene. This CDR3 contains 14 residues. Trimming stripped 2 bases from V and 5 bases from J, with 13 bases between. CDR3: CASSFDSTRETQYF. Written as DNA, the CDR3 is TGCGCCAGCAGCTTTGACAGCACCCGGGAGACCCAGTACTTC.

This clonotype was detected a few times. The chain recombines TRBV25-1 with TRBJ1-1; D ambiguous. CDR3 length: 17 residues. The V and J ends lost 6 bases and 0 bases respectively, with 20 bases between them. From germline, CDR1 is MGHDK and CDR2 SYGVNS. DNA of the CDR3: TGTGCCAGCAGGAACCAGGTGGCGTTCGACATGAACACTGAAGCTTTCTTT. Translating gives CASRNQVAFDMNTEAFF.

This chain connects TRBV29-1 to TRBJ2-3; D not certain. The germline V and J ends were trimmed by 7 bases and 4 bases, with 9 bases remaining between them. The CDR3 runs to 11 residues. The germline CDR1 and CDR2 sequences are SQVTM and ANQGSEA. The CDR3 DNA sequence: TGCAGCGGCGATGTATCAGATACGCAGTATTTT. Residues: CSGDVSDTQYF.

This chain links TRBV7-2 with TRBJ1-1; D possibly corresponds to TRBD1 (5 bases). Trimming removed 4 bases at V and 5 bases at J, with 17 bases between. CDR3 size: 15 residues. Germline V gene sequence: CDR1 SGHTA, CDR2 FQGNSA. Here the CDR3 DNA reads TGTGCCAGCAGCTCCCGTGGGGAGGGGTATACTGAAGCTTTCTTT. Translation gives CASSSRGEGYTEAFF.

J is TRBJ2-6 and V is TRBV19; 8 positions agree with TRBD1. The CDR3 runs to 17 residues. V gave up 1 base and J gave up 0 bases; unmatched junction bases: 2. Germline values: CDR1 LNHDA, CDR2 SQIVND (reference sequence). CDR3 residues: CASSIGTGTSGANVLTF. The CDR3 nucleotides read TGTGCCAGTAGTATAGGGACAGGGACCTCTGGGGCCAACGTCCTGACTTTC.

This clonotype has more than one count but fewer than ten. The CDR3 sequence is CASSLGHSEEKLFF. The CDR3, as DNA: TGTGCCAGCAGTTTAGGACACTCTGAAGAAAAACTGTTTTTT. The rearrangement uses TRBV27 and TRBJ1-4; weak D call: TRBD1 (5 bases). Germline-derived CDR1 and CDR2 are MNHEY and SMNVEV (reference sequence). V shed 2 bases and J shed 8 bases, with 12 bases lying between them. The CDR3 contains 14 residues.

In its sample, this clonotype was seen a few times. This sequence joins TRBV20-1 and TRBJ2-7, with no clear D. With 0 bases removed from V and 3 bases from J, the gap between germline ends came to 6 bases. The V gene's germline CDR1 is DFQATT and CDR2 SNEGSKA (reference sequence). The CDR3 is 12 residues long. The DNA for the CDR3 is TGCAGTGCTAGAGATGGGAACTACGAGCAGTACTTC. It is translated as CSARDGNYEQYF.

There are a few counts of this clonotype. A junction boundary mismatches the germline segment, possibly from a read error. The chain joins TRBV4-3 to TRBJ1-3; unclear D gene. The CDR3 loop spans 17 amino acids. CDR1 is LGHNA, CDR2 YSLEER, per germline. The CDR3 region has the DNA TGCGCTAGCAGCCAAGATTCGCCCGCTAGCTCTGGAAACACCATATATTTT. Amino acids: CASSQDSPASSGNTIYF.

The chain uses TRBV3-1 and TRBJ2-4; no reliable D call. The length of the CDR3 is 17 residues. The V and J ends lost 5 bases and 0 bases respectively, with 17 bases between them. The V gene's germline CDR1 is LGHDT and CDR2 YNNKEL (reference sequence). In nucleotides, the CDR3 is TGTGCCAGCAGCGATTTCGCAGGTCCTCTAGCCAAAAACATTCAGTACTTC. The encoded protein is CASSDFAGPLAKNIQYF.

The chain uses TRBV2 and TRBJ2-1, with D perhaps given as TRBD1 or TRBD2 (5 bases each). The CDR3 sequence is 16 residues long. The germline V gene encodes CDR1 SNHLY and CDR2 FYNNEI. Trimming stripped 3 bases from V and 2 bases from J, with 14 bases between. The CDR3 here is CASSDKTGRPYNEQFF. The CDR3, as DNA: TGTGCCAGCAGTGATAAGACGGGGCGCCCCTACAATGAGCAGTTCTTC.

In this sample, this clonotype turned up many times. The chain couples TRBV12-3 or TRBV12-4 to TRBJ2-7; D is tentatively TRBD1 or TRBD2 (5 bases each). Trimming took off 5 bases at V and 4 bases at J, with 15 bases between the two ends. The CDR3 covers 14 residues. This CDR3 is CASSGDRGFYEQYF. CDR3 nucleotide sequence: TGTGCCAGCAGTGGGGACCGCGGGTTTTACGAGCAGTACTTC.

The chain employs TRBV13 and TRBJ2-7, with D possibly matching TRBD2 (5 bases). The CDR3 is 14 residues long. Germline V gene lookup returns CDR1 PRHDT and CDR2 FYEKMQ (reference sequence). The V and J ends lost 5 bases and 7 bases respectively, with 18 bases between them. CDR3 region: CASSLELAQAEQYF. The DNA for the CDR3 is TGTGCCAGCAGCCTAGAGCTAGCTCAGGCTGAGCAGTACTTC. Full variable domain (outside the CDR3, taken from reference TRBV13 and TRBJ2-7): AAGVIQSPRHLIKEKRETATLKCYPIPRHDTVYWYQQGPGQDPQFLISFYEKMQSDKGSIPDRFSAQQFSDYHSELNMSSLELGDSALYFCASSLELAQAEQYFGPGTRLTVT.

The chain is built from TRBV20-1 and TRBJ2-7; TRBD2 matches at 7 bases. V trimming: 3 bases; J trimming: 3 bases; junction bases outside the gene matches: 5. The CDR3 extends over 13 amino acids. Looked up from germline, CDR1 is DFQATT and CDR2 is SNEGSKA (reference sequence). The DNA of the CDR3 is TGCAGTGCTAGCGGGGCGGGAGTCTACGAGCAGTACTTC. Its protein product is CSASGAGVYEQYF.

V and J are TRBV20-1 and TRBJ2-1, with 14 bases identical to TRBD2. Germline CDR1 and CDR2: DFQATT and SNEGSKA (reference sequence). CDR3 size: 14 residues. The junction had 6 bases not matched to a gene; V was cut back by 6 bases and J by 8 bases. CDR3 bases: TGCAGTGCCCGGACTAGCGGGAGGATCTATGAGCAGTTCTTC. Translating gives CSARTSGRIYEQFF.

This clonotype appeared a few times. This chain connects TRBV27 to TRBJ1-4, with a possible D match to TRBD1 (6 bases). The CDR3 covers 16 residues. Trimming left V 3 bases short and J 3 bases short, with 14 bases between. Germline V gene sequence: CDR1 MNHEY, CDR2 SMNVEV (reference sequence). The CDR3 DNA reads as TGTGCCAGCAGTTTTTTCAGGGGTTTCGCTAATGAAAAACTGTTTTTT. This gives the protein CASSFFRGFANEKLFF.

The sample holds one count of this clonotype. CDR3 in DNA: TGTGCCAGCAGCCAAGCGGGAGGGAATGGCAATGAGCAGTTCTTC. Residues: CASSQAGGNGNEQFF. The V gene is TRBV3-1, the J gene TRBJ2-1; TRBD2 agrees at 8 bases. The CDR3 has 15 residues. V was clipped by 1 base and J by 6 bases; unmatched bases: 5. The germline CDR1 and CDR2 sequences are LGHDT and YNNKEL (reference sequence).